This TCR beta chain emerged from a study of T cell responses to AZD1222 COVID-19 vaccine. The CDR3 covers 12 residues. Germline CDR1 is SNHLY and CDR2 is FYNNEI. V shed 5 bases and J 3 bases; nucleotides not matched to a gene: 1. Study results and limitations: There were vaccine-associated CD4 TCRs across spike, dominant at 160-218 and 743-854. Most donors were white British, females outnumbered males, and clonal diversity was possibly underestimated.

Sequenced by immunoSEQ multiplex PCR; TCRdb stores in-frame clones only, minus some. In the table there are some 130,000 clones, 93% of which are singletons. A remark on this clone: The antigen is not known.

V usage is TRBV2 and J usage is TRBJ2-7; 7 positions agree with TRBD2. This material consisted of peripheral blood, taken on day 0 of AZD1222 vaccination. The clonotype comes from an adult in good health. The CDR3 loop is CASSWDYYEQYF. CDR3 DNA sequence: TGTGCCAGCAGTTGGGACTACTACGAGCAGTACTTC. The entire variable domain, with the rest obtained from reference TRBV2 and TRBJ2-7, is as follows: EPEVTQTPSHQVTQMGQEVILRCVPISNHLYFYWYRQILGQKVEFLVSFYNNEISEKSEIFDDQFSVERPDGSNFTLKIRSTKLEDSAMYFCASSWDYYEQYFGPGTRLTVT.